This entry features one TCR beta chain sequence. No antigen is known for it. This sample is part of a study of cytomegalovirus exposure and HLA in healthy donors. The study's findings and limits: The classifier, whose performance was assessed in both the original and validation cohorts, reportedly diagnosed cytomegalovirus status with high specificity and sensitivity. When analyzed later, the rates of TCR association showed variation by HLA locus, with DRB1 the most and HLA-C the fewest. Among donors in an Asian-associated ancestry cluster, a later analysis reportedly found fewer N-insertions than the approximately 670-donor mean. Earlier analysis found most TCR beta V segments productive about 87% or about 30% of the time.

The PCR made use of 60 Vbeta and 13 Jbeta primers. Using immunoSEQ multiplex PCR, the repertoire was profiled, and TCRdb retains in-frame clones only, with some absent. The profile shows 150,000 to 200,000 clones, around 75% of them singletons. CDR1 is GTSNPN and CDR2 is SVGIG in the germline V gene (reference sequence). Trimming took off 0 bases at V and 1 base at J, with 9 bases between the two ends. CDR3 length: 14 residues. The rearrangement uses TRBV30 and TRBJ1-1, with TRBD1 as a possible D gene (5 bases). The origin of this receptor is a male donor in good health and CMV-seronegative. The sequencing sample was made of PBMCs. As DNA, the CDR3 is TGTGCCTGGAGTGTCTTGACAGCGAACACTGAAGCTTTCTTT. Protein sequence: CAWSVLTANTEAFF.